What follows describes a single T cell receptor beta chain. The antigen remains undetermined. These data come from a study of cytomegalovirus exposure and HLA in healthy donors. Study-level information: Genotyping showed around four fifths of a few hundred donors falling in the Caucasian-associated ancestry cluster. Regarding the study as a whole: As a later analysis revealed, the rate of TCR association differed by HLA locus, with DRB1 most and HLA-C fewest.

PCR primers comprised 60 Vbeta and 13 Jbeta primers. In the source study's methods: Later work found 80 million to 85 million unique TCR beta chains, with approximately 12 million shared. Profiling relied on immunoSEQ multiplex PCR, and the TCRdb table lists in-frame clones only, not all of them. V, J and clone size are taken as reported in that table, and D and trimming were inferred from the DNA itself. Among about 140,000 clones listed, 70% to 85% were seen once. V was cut by 1 base and J by 5 bases, with 9 bases left in between. CDR1 is SNHLY and CDR2 is FYNNEI in the germline V gene. The CDR3 loop spans 13 amino acids.

Sequencing was carried out using PBMCs. The clonotype was recovered from a woman aged 55-69 years in good health and CMV-seropositive. The J gene is TRBJ2-7, the V gene TRBV2; D not resolved. The CDR3 protein is CASSEGSLHEQYF. The CDR3 nucleotides read TGTGCCAGCAGTGAAGGGAGTCTCCACGAGCAGTACTTC.